Sequencing of this T cell receptor beta chain was carried out in a study of human T cells and chemical hapten exposure. On this clonotype itself: Its antigen remains unknown.

Total RNA was isolated from unfractionated whole blood. Study-level points and caveats: No change in TCRs above 1 in 1000 frequency was produced by DPC sensitization.

Individual cDNA molecules in this library carried unique molecular identifiers. TCRdb processed the 5' RACE reads anew with MiXCR; each CDR3 protein has one entry. The sample lists under 150,000 distinct CDR3 sequences, approximately 20% occurring once. This CDR3 is built from 12 residues. Trimming shortened V by 5 bases and J by 9 bases, and 11 bases separated the two germline ends. CDR1 and CDR2 from the germline V gene are ENHRY and SYGVKD. The TCR originated in a human donor in good health. This chain joins TRBV10-3 and TRBJ2-1; D ambiguous. The CDR3 coding sequence is TGTGCCATCAGTCTGGGATCTAGTGAGCAGTTCTTC. This codes for CAISLGSSEQFF.